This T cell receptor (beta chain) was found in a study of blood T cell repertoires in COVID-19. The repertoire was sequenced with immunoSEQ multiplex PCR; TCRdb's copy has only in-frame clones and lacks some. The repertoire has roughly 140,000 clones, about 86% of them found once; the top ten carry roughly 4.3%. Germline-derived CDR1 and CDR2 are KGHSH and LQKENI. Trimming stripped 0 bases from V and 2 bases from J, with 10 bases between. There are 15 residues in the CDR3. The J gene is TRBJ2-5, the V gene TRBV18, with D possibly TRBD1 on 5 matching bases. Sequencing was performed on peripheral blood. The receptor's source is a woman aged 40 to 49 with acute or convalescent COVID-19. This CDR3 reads CASSPPGARQETQYF. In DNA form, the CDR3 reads TGTGCCAGCTCACCACCAGGGGCCCGGCAAGAGACCCAGTACTTC.